This TCR beta chain originates from a study of cytomegalovirus exposure and HLA in healthy donors. Primers included in the PCR were 60 Vbeta and 13 Jbeta primers. Sequenced by immunoSEQ multiplex PCR; TCRdb stores in-frame clones only, minus some. The sample carries 45,000 to 60,000 clones, about 73% recorded once. Study-level findings and limits: Earlier analysis found most TCR beta V segments productive about 87% or about 30% of the time.

This CDR3 contains 17 residues. Germline-derived CDR1 and CDR2 are SGHVS and FNYEAQ. V was pared by 5 bases and J by 2 bases, with 18 bases between. Details on this clone: Its antigen is currently unknown.

The sample comprised PBMCs. This receptor was taken from a young man in good health and CMV-seronegative. V and J are TRBV7-6 and TRBJ2-2; D perhaps matches TRBD2 (6 bases). The CDR3 reads CASSARSRGLNTGELFF. CDR3 sequence (DNA): TGTGCCAGCAGCGCACGCTCCCGGGGACTCAACACCGGGGAGCTGTTTTTT.